Listed below are T cell receptor beta chains from one sample, sequenced in a study of blood T cell repertoires in COVID-19. Using immunoSEQ multiplex PCR, the repertoire was profiled, and TCRdb retains in-frame clones only, with some absent. Here the sample spans 250,000 to 350,000 clones, around 89% being singletons. The source material was peripheral blood. All receptors come from a woman aged 25 to 39 who had recovered from COVID-19. Each CDR3 is given with its conserved first and last residue. A D gene is named only where the DNA matches it firmly. Clone size is stated in some rows and not others, as once, few, many or a class when expanded.

J gene: TRBJ2-3; V gene: TRBV27; D gene: -; clone size: -; CDR3 DNA: TGTGCCAGCAGTTCATACCGACTTACAGATACGCAGTATTTT; CDR3 protein: CASSSYRLTDTQYF
J gene: TRBJ1-1; V gene: TRBV7-8; D gene: -; clone size: -; CDR3 DNA: TGTGCCAGCAGGGGGAGAGGGTCTGAAGCTTTCTTT; CDR3 protein: CASRGRGSEAFF
J gene: TRBJ2-1; V gene: TRBV6-4; D gene: -; clone size: -; CDR3 DNA: TGTGCCAGCAGTGCCAACTTGGTTAGTGAGCAGTTCTTC; CDR3 protein: CASSANLVSEQFF
J gene: TRBJ1-1; V gene: TRBV6-5; D gene: TRBD1; clone size: -; CDR3 DNA: TGTGCCAGCATCCAACAGGGGGCTGGGAACACTGAAGCTTTCTTT; CDR3 protein: CASIQQGAGNTEAFF
J gene: TRBJ2-7; V gene: TRBV6-6; D gene: TRBD2; clone size: -; CDR3 DNA: TGTGCCAGCAGTTACTCATCGAGCGGGGCCTACGAGCAGTACTTC; CDR3 protein: CASSYSSSGAYEQYF
J gene: TRBJ2-3; V gene: TRBV2; D gene: TRBD2; clone size: once; CDR3 DNA: TGTGCCAGCAGCGGAGCGGGGGGAACCACAGATACGCAGTATTTT; CDR3 protein: CASSGAGGTTDTQYF
J gene: TRBJ1-2; V gene: TRBV2; D gene: -; clone size: once; CDR3 DNA: TGTGCCAGCAGTGAAAATGCAGAGGCCAACTATGGCTACACCTTC; CDR3 protein: CASSENAEANYGYTF
J gene: TRBJ1-2; V gene: TRBV9; D gene: -; clone size: -; CDR3 DNA: TGTGCCAGCAGAGCCGGACATGACTATGGCTACACCTTC; CDR3 protein: CASRAGHDYGYTF
J gene: TRBJ2-7; V gene: TRBV2; D gene: -; clone size: -; CDR3 DNA: TGTGCCAGCAGAGGACTGGAATCCTACGAGCAGTACTTC; CDR3 protein: CASRGLESYEQYF
J gene: TRBJ1-2; V gene: TRBV5-1; D gene: TRBD1; clone size: -; CDR3 DNA: TGCGCCAGCAGCTTGGCGGGACAGGGGGCGGGTGGCTACACCTTC; CDR3 protein: CASSLAGQGAGGYTF
J gene: TRBJ2-7; V gene: TRBV5-1; D gene: TRBD1; clone size: -; CDR3 DNA: TGCGCCAGCAGCTTAGGGACAGGGGGATCCTACGAGCAGTACTTC; CDR3 protein: CASSLGTGGSYEQYF
J gene: TRBJ1-2; V gene: TRBV2; D gene: -; clone size: -; CDR3 DNA: TGTGCCAGCGGTTCGTTCGAGGGCATGGGTAACTATGGCTACACCTTC; CDR3 protein: CASGSFEGMGNYGYTF
J gene: TRBJ2-3; V gene: TRBV19; D gene: TRBD2; clone size: -; CDR3 DNA: TGTGCCAGTAGCAACCTAGCGGGGACGTCAGCAGATACGCAGTATTTT; CDR3 protein: CASSNLAGTSADTQYF
J gene: TRBJ2-5; V gene: TRBV5-1; D gene: TRBD2; clone size: -; CDR3 DNA: TGCGCCAGCAGCTTGTCTAGCGGGGGGCCAGGGCCCCATAACTTC; CDR3 protein: CASSLSSGGPGPHNF
J gene: TRBJ2-6; V gene: TRBV28; D gene: -; clone size: once; CDR3 DNA: TGTGCCAGCAGTCGGACAGTCAGCTCTGGGGCCAACGTCCTGACTTTC; CDR3 protein: CASSRTVSSGANVLTF
J gene: TRBJ2-2; V gene: TRBV6-6; D gene: TRBD2; clone size: few; CDR3 DNA: TGTGCCAGCAGTTCCGCCGCTAGCGGGGGTTCCGGGGAGCTGTTTTTT; CDR3 protein: CASSSAASGGSGELFF
J gene: TRBJ1-5; V gene: TRBV5-8; D gene: TRBD1; clone size: -; CDR3 DNA: TGTGCCAGCAACAAGAGGGGACAGGCAAATAGCAATCAGCCCCAGCATTTT; CDR3 protein: CASNKRGQANSNQPQHF
J gene: TRBJ1-1; V gene: TRBV19; D gene: -; clone size: -; CDR3 DNA: TGTGCCAGTACCCTGACAGCTTATAACACTGAAGCTTTCTTT; CDR3 protein: CASTLTAYNTEAFF
J gene: TRBJ1-1; V gene: TRBV6-5; D gene: TRBD1; clone size: -; CDR3 DNA: TGTGCCAGCAGTCCGGGACAGTGGGCCGATGAAGCTTTCTTT; CDR3 protein: CASSPGQWADEAFF
J gene: TRBJ2-7; V gene: TRBV5-1; D gene: TRBD1; clone size: -; CDR3 DNA: TGCGCCAGCAGCTTCCGGACAGGGGAGCTTAGCGAGCAGTACTTC; CDR3 protein: CASSFRTGELSEQYF
J gene: TRBJ2-5; V gene: TRBV12-5; D gene: TRBD1; clone size: once; CDR3 DNA: TGTGCTAGTGGGGACAGGGATCGGGATCGGGCCCAGTACTTC; CDR3 protein: CASGDRDRDRAQYF
J gene: TRBJ2-1; V gene: TRBV4-2; D gene: TRBD2; clone size: -; CDR3 DNA: TGTGCCAGCAGCCCCGGGACTAGCGGGGGGGCCTACAATGAGCAGTTCTTC; CDR3 protein: CASSPGTSGGAYNEQFF
J gene: TRBJ1-2; V gene: TRBV4-3; D gene: TRBD1; clone size: -; CDR3 DNA: TGCGCCAGCAGCTCCTGGGCCGGGACAGGGGGCGATGGCTACACCTTC; CDR3 protein: CASSSWAGTGGDGYTF
J gene: TRBJ1-6; V gene: TRBV27; D gene: -; clone size: few; CDR3 DNA: TGTGCCAGCAGTCCTCGGGGGGAGAGCTCCTATAATTCACCCCTCCACTTT; CDR3 protein: CASSPRGESSYNSPLHF
J gene: TRBJ2-2; V gene: TRBV5-5; D gene: -; clone size: -; CDR3 DNA: TGTGCCAGCAGCGGAGTCGGAGGGCTCTCAGCCGGGGAGCTGTTTTTT; CDR3 protein: CASSGVGGLSAGELFF
J gene: TRBJ1-2; V gene: TRBV24-1; D gene: -; clone size: once; CDR3 DNA: TGTGCCACCAGTGACCCGGGACATAACTATGGCTACACCTTC; CDR3 protein: CATSDPGHNYGYTF
J gene: TRBJ1-1; V gene: TRBV28; D gene: TRBD1; clone size: -; CDR3 DNA: TGTGCCAGCAGTTTAACATTACAGGGGGCCATGAACACTGAAGCTTTCTTT; CDR3 protein: CASSLTLQGAMNTEAFF